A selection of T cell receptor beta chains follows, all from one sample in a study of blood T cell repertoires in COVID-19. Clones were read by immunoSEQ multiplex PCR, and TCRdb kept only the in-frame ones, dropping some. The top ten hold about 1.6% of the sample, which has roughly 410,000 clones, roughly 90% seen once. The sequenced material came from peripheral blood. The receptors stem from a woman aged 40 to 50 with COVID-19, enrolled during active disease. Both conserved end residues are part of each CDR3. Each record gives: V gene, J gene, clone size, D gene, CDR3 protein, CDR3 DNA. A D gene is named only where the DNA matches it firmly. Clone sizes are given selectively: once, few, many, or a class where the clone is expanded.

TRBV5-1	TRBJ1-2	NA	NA	CASSLAFGQDYGYTF	TGCGCCAGCAGCTTGGCCTTTGGTCAGGACTATGGCTACACCTTC
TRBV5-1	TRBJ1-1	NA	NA	CASSWQEGNTEAFF	TGCGCCAGCAGCTGGCAGGAAGGAAACACTGAAGCTTTCTTT
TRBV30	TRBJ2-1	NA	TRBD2	CAWSGIGKLAAYNEQFF	TGTGCCTGGAGTGGAATAGGAAAACTAGCGGCATACAATGAGCAGTTCTTC
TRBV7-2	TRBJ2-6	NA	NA	CASSRQPGANVLTF	TGTGCCAGCAGCAGACAGCCTGGGGCCAACGTCCTGACTTTC
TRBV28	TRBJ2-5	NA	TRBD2	CASSIPGLDQETQYF	TGTGCCAGCAGTATCCCGGGACTAGATCAAGAGACCCAGTACTTC
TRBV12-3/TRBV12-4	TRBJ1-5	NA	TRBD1	CASGTGINQPQHF	TGTGCCAGCGGGACAGGTATCAATCAGCCCCAGCATTTT
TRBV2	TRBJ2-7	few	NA	CASKAGPTSYEQYF	TGTGCCAGCAAGGCAGGGCCGACCTCCTACGAGCAGTACTTC
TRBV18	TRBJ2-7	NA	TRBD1	CASSPVKTGVLLYEQYF	TGTGCCAGCTCACCGGTAAAAACAGGGGTCTTGCTCTACGAGCAGTACTTC
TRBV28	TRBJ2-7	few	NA	CASKPGTPYEQYF	TGTGCCAGCAAACCAGGAACTCCCTACGAGCAGTACTTC
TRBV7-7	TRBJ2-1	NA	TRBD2	CACTSGSMGEQFF	TGTGCTTGTACAAGCGGGAGCATGGGTGAGCAGTTCTTC
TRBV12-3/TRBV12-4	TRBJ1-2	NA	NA	CASSLSQGGGYTF	TGTGCCAGCAGTTTAAGTCAGGGAGGCGGCTACACCTTC
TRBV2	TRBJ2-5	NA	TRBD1	CASGSGTVQETQYF	TGTGCCAGCGGGTCCGGGACAGTGCAAGAGACCCAGTACTTC
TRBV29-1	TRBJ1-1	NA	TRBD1	CSVGTGGTEAFF	TGCAGCGTTGGGACAGGCGGGACTGAAGCTTTCTTT
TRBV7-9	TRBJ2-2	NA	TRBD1	CASSTDRGNTGELFF	TGTGCCAGCAGCACGGACAGGGGGAACACCGGGGAGCTGTTTTTT
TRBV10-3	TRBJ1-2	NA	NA	CAISEGIANYGYTF	TGTGCCATCAGTGAGGGCATAGCGAACTATGGCTACACCTTC
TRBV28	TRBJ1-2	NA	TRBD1	CASSPFARGRGYGYTF	TGTGCCAGCAGCCCGTTCGCCAGGGGGCGCGGCTATGGCTACACCTTC
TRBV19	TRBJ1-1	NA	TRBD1	CASSTQDRANEAFF	TGTGCCAGTAGTACCCAAGACAGGGCGAATGAAGCTTTCTTT
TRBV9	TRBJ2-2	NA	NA	CASSRDRMDTGELFF	TGTGCCAGCAGCCGTGACAGGATGGACACCGGGGAGCTGTTTTTT
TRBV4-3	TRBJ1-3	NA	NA	CASSHSTESSGNTIYF	TGCGCCAGCAGCCACTCGACAGAATCCTCTGGAAACACCATATATTTT
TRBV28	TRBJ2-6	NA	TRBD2	CASSFTGRGGANVLTF	TGTGCCAGCAGTTTTACCGGGAGGGGAGGGGCCAACGTCCTGACTTTC
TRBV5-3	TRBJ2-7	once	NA	CARSFDTYEQYF	TGTGCCAGAAGCTTCGACACCTACGAGCAGTACTTC
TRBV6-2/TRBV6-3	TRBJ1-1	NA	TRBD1	CASSSGTGTGTEAFF	TGTGCCAGCAGTTCCGGGACAGGGACAGGCACTGAAGCTTTCTTT
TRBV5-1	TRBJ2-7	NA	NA	CASSSDTASYEQYF	TGCGCCAGCAGCTCCGACACCGCTTCCTACGAGCAGTACTTC
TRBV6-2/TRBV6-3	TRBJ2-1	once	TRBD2	CASSSSSGAPFNEQFF	TGTGCCAGCAGTTCCTCAAGCGGGGCTCCTTTCAATGAGCAGTTCTTC
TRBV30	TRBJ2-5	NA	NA	CAWSQGKETQYF	TGTGCCTGGAGTCAGGGTAAAGAGACCCAGTACTTC
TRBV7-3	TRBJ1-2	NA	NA	CAEPGGPRYGYTF	TGTGCCGAGCCGGGGGGGCCCCGCTATGGCTACACCTTC
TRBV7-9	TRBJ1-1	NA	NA	CASSLVGVENTEAFF	TGTGCCAGCAGCTTAGTAGGGGTCGAGAACACTGAAGCTTTCTTT
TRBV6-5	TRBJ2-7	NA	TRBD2	CASSYGEGEQYF	TGTGCCAGCAGTTACGGGGAGGGCGAGCAGTACTTC
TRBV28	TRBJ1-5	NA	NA	CASSLVQGGQPQHF	TGTGCCAGCAGTTTGGTTCAGGGAGGTCAGCCCCAGCATTTT
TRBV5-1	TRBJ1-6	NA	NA	CASSSQTVNSPLHF	TGCGCCAGCAGCTCCCAGACAGTTAATTCACCCCTCCACTTT
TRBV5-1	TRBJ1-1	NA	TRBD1	CASSSGTGGTEAFF	TGCGCCAGCAGTTCCGGGACAGGAGGGACTGAAGCTTTCTTT
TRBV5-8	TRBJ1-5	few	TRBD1	CASSLQGAGQPQHF	TGTGCCAGCAGCTTGCAGGGGGCAGGCCAGCCCCAGCATTTT
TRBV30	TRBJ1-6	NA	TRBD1	CAWSVRQGVSSYNSPLHF	TGTGCCTGGAGTGTACGACAGGGGGTGAGCTCCTATAATTCACCCCTCCACTTT
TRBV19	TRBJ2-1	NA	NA	CASSIDVAPGIRNNEQFF	TGTGCCAGTAGTATAGATGTCGCTCCGGGGATCCGAAACAATGAGCAGTTCTTC
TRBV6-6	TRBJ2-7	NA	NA	CASSTGSRSSYEQYF	TGTGCCAGCAGCACCGGGTCCCGGAGCTCCTACGAGCAGTACTTC
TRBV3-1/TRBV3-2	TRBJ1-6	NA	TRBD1	CASSHNDRGIIGSPLHF	TGTGCCAGCAGCCACAATGACAGGGGGATAATCGGTTCACCCCTCCACTTT
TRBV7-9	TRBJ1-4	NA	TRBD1	CASSHRQGGGEKLFF	TGTGCCAGCAGCCACAGACAGGGTGGGGGTGAAAAACTGTTTTTT
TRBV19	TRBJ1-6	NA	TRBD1	CASSPLTGGLSYNSPLHF	TGTGCCAGTAGCCCTCTAACAGGGGGTCTTTCCTATAATTCACCCCTCCACTTT
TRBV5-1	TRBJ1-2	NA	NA	CASSLVEGHGYTF	TGCGCCAGCAGCTTGGTGGAGGGCCATGGCTACACCTTC
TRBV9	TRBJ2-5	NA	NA	CASSVAGRETQYF	TGTGCCAGCAGCGTGGCGGGGAGAGAGACCCAGTACTTC
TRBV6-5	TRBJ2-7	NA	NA	CASSPNYEQYF	TGTGCCAGCAGTCCAAACTACGAGCAGTACTTC
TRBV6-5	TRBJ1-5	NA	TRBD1	CATSSRQGANQPQHF	TGTGCCACATCAAGTCGGCAGGGGGCAAATCAGCCCCAGCATTTT
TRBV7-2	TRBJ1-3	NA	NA	CASSLTARGGGNTIYF	TGTGCCAGCAGCTTAACGGCTCGGGGGGGAGGTAACACCATATATTTT
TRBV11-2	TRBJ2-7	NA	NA	CASRQVYEQYF	TGTGCCAGCAGACAGGTTTACGAGCAGTACTTC
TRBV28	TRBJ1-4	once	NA	CASSLGQGTNEKLFF	TGTGCCAGCAGTTTGGGTCAGGGGACTAATGAAAAACTGTTTTTT
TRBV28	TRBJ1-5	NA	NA	CASSRDPGGRNQPQHF	TGTGCCAGCAGCCGAGACCCCGGGGGGCGAAATCAGCCCCAGCATTTT
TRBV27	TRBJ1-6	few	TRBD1	CASNSVGQGNSPLHF	TGTGCCAGCAATTCAGTCGGACAGGGTAATTCACCCCTCCACTTT
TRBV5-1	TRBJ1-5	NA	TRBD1	CASRGQGAGQPQHF	TGCGCCAGCAGGGGACAGGGGGCAGGCCAGCCCCAGCATTTT
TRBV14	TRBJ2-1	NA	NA	CASSQWSGALYNEQFF	TGTGCCAGCAGCCAATGGTCAGGGGCCCTATACAATGAGCAGTTCTTC
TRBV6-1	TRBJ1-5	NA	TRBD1	CASSEAYTDRGVQWGQPQHF	TGTGCCAGCAGTGAAGCGTACACGGACAGGGGGGTTCAGTGGGGACAGCCCCAGCATTTT
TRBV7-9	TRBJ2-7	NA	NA	CASSFRDSFAQYF	TGTGCCAGCAGCTTCCGGGACTCTTTCGCGCAGTACTTC
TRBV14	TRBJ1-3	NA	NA	CASSQTGGGNTIYF	TGTGCCAGCAGCCAGACAGGAGGCGGAAACACCATATATTTT
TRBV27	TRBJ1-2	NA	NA	CASSFTSGTYGYTF	TGTGCCAGCAGTTTCACCTCGGGTACCTATGGCTACACCTTC
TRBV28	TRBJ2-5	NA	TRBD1	CASSLAGTGKKETQYF	TGTGCCAGCAGTTTAGCCGGGACAGGGAAGAAAGAGACCCAGTACTTC
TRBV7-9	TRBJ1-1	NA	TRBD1	CASSPQTGINTEAFF	TGTGCCAGCAGCCCGCAGACAGGGATCAACACTGAAGCTTTCTTT
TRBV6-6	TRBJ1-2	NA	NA	CATQISPGQRIGYTF	TGTGCCACCCAGATCTCTCCGGGACAACGTATTGGCTACACCTTC
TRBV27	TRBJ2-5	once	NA	CASTPTRVGPPGETQYF	TGTGCCAGCACCCCCACCCGCGTGGGCCCCCCTGGGGAGACCCAGTACTTC